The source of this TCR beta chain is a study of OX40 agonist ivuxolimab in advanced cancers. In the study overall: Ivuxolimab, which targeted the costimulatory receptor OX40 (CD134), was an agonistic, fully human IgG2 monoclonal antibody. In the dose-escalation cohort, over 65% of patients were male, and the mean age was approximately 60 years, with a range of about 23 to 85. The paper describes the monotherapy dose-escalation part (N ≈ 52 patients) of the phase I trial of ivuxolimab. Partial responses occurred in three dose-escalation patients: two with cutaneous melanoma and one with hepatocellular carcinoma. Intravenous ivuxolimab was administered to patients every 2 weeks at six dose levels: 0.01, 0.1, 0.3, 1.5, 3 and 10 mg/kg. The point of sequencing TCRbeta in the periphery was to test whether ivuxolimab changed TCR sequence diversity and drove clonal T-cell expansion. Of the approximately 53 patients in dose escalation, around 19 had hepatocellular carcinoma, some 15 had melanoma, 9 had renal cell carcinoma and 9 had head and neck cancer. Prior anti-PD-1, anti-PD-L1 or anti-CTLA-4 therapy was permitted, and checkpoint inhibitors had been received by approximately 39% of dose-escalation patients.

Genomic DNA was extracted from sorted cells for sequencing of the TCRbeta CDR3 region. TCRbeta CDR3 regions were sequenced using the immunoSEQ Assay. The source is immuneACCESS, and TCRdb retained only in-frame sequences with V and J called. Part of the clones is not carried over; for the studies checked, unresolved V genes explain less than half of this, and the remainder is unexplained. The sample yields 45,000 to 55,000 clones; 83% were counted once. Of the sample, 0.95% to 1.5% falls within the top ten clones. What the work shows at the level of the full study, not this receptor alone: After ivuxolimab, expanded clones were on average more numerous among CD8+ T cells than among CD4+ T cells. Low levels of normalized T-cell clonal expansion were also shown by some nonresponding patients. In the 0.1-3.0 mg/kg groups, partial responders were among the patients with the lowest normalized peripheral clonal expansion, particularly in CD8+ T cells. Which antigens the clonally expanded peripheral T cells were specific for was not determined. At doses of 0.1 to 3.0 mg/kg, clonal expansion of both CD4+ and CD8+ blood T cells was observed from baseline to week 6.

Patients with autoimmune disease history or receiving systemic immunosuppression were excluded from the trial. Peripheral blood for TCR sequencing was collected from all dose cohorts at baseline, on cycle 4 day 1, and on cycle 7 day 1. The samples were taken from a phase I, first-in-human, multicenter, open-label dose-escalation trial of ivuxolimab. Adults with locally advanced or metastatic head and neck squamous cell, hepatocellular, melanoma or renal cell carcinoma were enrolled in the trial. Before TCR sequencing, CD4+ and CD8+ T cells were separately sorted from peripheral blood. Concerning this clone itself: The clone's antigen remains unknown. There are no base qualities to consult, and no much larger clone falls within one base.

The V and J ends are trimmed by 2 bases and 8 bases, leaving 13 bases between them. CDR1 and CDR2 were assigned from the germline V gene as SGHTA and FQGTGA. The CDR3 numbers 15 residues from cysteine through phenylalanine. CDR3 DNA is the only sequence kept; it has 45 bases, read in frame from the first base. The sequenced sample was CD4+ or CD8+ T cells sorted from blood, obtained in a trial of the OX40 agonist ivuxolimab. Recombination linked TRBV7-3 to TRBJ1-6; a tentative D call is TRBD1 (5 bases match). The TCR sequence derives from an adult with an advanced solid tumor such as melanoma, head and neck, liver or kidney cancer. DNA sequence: TGTGCCAGCAGCTTAGATGGGGCTATAGATTCACCCCTCCACTTT. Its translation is CASSLDGAIDSPLHF.